This entry lists 11 T cell receptor beta chains sequenced from one sample in a study of T cell responses to AZD1222 COVID-19 vaccine. Produced via immunoSEQ multiplex PCR; TCRdb's table is partial and in-frame only. The table has around 140,000 clones, more than 85% seen once. The sample consisted of peripheral blood, taken on day 0 of AZD1222 vaccination. The receptors originated from an adult in good health.

The chain is built from TRBV4-3 and TRBJ1-1, with 7 positions matching TRBD1. The J segment lost 0 bases and the V segment lost 0 bases, leaving 16 bases of the junction unmatched. Per germline, CDR1 LGHNA and CDR2 YSLEER. CDR3 length: 20 residues. The DNA for the CDR3 is TGCGCCAGCAGCCAAGAGGCCCTCGGGACAGTGATATCTTTGAACACTGAAGCTTTCTTT. It is translated as CASSQEALGTVISLNTEAFF.

The CDR3 sequence: CASSIDLWATRGDLKQFF. The DNA of the CDR3 is TGTGCCAGTAGTATAGATCTATGGGCAACTCGGGGGGATTTAAAGCAGTTCTTC. This rearrangement joins TRBV19 to TRBJ2-1, with TRBD2 matching over 7 bases. The CDR3 contains 18 residues. V lost 0 bases and J lost 11; bases outside the gene matches: 19. CDR1 is LNHDA, CDR2 SQIVND, per germline (reference sequence).

V usage is TRBV7-2 and J usage is TRBJ2-1, with D uncertain. This CDR3 has 14 amino acids. From germline, CDR1 is SGHTA and CDR2 FQGNSA. Trimming took off 1 base at V and 9 bases at J, with 13 bases between the two ends. The CDR3 loop reads CASSLVRATSEQFF. CDR3 sequence (DNA): TGTGCCAGCAGCTTAGTCCGGGCTACCAGTGAGCAGTTCTTC.

The chain joins TRBV7-2 to TRBJ1-1; a possible D gene is TRBD1 (5 bases). Trimming took 0 bases from V and 4 from J, leaving 9 bases between them. Germline V gene sequence: CDR1 SGHTA, CDR2 FQGNSA. The CDR3 is made up of 14 amino acids. The CDR3 DNA follows: TGTGCCAGCAGCTTAGCCCAGGGAATCACTGAAGCTTTCTTT. Translation gives CASSLAQGITEAFF.

The genes are TRBV6-2 or TRBV6-3 and TRBJ2-5; 11 bases map to TRBD2. The V gene end was trimmed by 5 bases and the J gene end by 4 bases; junction bases not matched to a gene: 9. The CDR3 loop spans 16 amino acids. Germline V gene lookup returns CDR1 MNHEY and CDR2 SVGEGT. The CDR3 DNA sequence: TGTGCCAGCAGTCTCGGGACTAGCGGCCTCGGAGAGACCCAGTACTTC. This codes for CASSLGTSGLGETQYF.

The chain's CDR3 is CASSQVTFRVNTEAFF. The DNA of the CDR3 is TGCGCCAGCAGCCAAGTCACTTTCCGGGTGAACACTGAAGCTTTCTTT. V is TRBV4-1 and J is TRBJ1-1; D is unresolved. Trimming took off 1 base at V and 0 bases at J, with 12 bases between the two ends. The CDR3 length is 16 residues. Germline V lookup: CDR1 MGHRA, CDR2 YSYEKL.

This chain uses TRBV30 with TRBJ1-1; the match to TRBD1 covers 9 bases. The ends lost 3 bases at V and 5 bases at J; junction bases unmatched: 1. The CDR3 contains 12 residues. CDR1 and CDR2 from the germline V gene are GTSNPN and SVGIG (reference sequence). The CDR3 DNA is TGTGCCTGGAGCGACAGGGGGACTGAAGCTTTCTTT. Translated, it gives CAWSDRGTEAFF.

This chain connects TRBV28 to TRBJ2-7, with D possibly matching TRBD1 (6 bases). CDR1 and CDR2 from the germline V gene are MDHEN and SYDVKM. This CDR3 has 14 amino acids. Trimming removed 6 bases at V and 4 bases at J, with 16 bases between. CDR3 loop: CASSLVDSLYEQYF. The CDR3 coding sequence is TGTGCCAGCAGCCTTGTGGACAGCCTTTACGAGCAGTACTTC.

V and J are TRBV3-1 (or the pseudogene TRBV3-2) and TRBJ1-2, with D maybe TRBD1 (5 bases). Germline CDR1 and CDR2: LGHDT and YNNKEL (reference sequence). This CDR3 comprises 16 residues. The V end lost 0 bases, the J end lost 5 bases, and 16 bases lay between the germline ends. For the CDR3, the DNA is TGTGCCAGCAGCCAAGAGGGGGGAAAGGTGGATTATGGCTACACCTTC. This gives the protein CASSQEGGKVDYGYTF.

The chain joins TRBV27 to TRBJ2-7; D remains ambiguous. Germline V gene lookup returns CDR1 MNHEY and CDR2 SMNVEV (reference sequence). V lost 5 bases to trimming and J lost 9 bases, with 23 bases between them. This CDR3 contains 15 residues. In nucleotides, the CDR3 is TGTGCCAGCAGTCCAACCAGTATATCGTCGTTTGGGCAGTACTTC. It specifies CASSPTSISSFGQYF.

The genes are TRBV6-5 and TRBJ2-3; no firm D call. V was cut by 8 bases and J by 1 base, with 10 bases left in between. Looked up from germline, CDR1 is MNHEY and CDR2 is SVGAGI. This CDR3 is built from 13 residues. The CDR3 sequence is CASWGVGTDTQYF. The CDR3 nucleotides are TGTGCCAGCTGGGGTGTAGGCACAGATACGCAGTATTTT.